This TCR beta chain was identified during a study of OX40 agonist ivuxolimab in advanced cancers. For the study at large: The patients received agonistic anti-OX40 (CD134) antibody ivuxolimab.

Profiling relied on immunoSEQ multiplex PCR, and the TCRdb table lists in-frame clones only, not all of them. The sample records 50,000 to 85,000 clones, around 86% being singletons. There are 17 residues in the CDR3. CDR1 and CDR2 (germline): LGHNA, YNFKEQ. V lost 3 bases to trimming and J lost 11 bases, with 25 bases between them. Sequences were derived from CD4+ or CD8+ T cells sorted from blood, sampled in a trial of the OX40 agonist ivuxolimab. This receptor was identified in an adult with an advanced solid tumor such as melanoma, head and neck, liver or kidney cancer. V usage is TRBV4-2 and J usage is TRBJ1-4; perhaps TRBD1 as D (5 bases). This chain's CDR3 is CASSHTIKGGESGKLFF. In DNA, the CDR3 is TGTGCCAGCAGCCATACGATTAAGGGAGGGGAGTCGGGGAAACTGTTTTTT.